In its sample, the clone carrying this T cell receptor (beta chain) was seen a few times. Its antigen remains unknown. The same CDR3 can be traced to other DNA sequences in this sample. The V gene lost 5 bases and the J gene lost 0 bases, with 4 bases spanning the gap. Germline V CDR1 and CDR2: SQVTM, ANQGSEA. This CDR3 is built from 11 residues. This table comes from immunoSEQ multiplex PCR, and its TCRdb copy is limited to in-frame clones, with some not included. In the table there are roughly 1,100,000 clones, roughly 80% of which are singletons. This sample was taken from a study of shared clonotypes between healthy human individuals. Study as a whole: Three CD4 naive, three CD4 memory, two CD8 naive and one CD8 memory plate were used per donor. Study-wide results and limits: The generation probabilities recorded for non-shared clonotypes fell below those of clonotypes shared by all four donors. Represented diversity, genetic and exposure-history alike, was limited by few donors. Estimated richness was generally greater in naive than memory subsets.

The specimen was memory CD4+ T cells sorted from blood. The subset: CD45RA-negative fraction. This TCR was sampled from a man younger than 35 in good health. The rearrangement links TRBV29-1 to TRBJ1-1, with unresolved D. CDR3: CSVRMNTEAFF. CDR3 sequence (DNA): TGCAGCGTTCGGATGAACACTGAAGCTTTCTTT.